Each of the 14 T cell receptor beta chains below was sequenced from the same sample in a study of neurological immune-mediated disorders. Time point reported: longitudinal time-point 3. One entry per CDR3 protein, called by TCRdb with MiXCR from the 5' RACE reads. This table holds around 49,000 distinct CDR3 sequences, about 13% found once. The sequencing input was PBMCs. The source is a male donor with HTLV-1-associated myelopathy (HAM/TSP).

Ten or more counts support this clonotype. The rearrangement links TRBV6-5 to TRBJ2-1, with 13 bases matching TRBD2. The CDR3 covers 16 residues. The germline V gene has CDR1 MNHEY and CDR2 SVGAGI. Losses at the gene ends were 5 bases for V and 4 bases for J; bases not matched to a gene: 5. CDR3: CASSKTSGGPYNEQFF. In DNA form, the CDR3 reads TGTGCCAGCAGTAAGACTAGCGGGGGGCCATACAATGAGCAGTTCTTC.

This clonotype was picked up many times. The J gene is TRBJ2-7, the V gene TRBV7-2; D ambiguous. With 1 base removed from V and 3 bases from J, the gap between germline ends came to 10 bases. The CDR3 extends over 14 amino acids. Per germline, CDR1 SGHTA and CDR2 FQGNSA. CDR3 in amino acids: CASSLDSSLYEQYF. In DNA form, the CDR3 reads TGTGCCAGCAGCTTAGACAGCTCCCTCTACGAGCAGTACTTC.

By its share, this clonotype is medium-sized. The chain recombines TRBV28 with TRBJ2-5; D is ambiguous. CDR3 length: 11 amino acids. Trimming took 3 bases from V and 5 from J, leaving 4 bases between them. Germline CDR1 MDHEN, CDR2 SYDVKM. CDR3 bases: TGTGCCAGCAGTTTTCTGGAGACCCAGTACTTC. Translated: CASSFLETQYF.

This clonotype was recorded a few times. At one end, the junction sequence differs from germline, possibly due to a read error. The chain carries TRBV7-7 and TRBJ2-3, with D perhaps TRBD1 (6 bases). The CDR3 contains 15 residues. The germline V gene encodes CDR1 SSHAT and CDR2 FNYEAQ (reference sequence). The CDR3 coding sequence is TGTGCTAGCAGCTTACTAGGGGGAGGCACAGATACGCAGTATTTT. It yields the protein CASSLLGGGTDTQYF.

This clonotype was detected ten times or more. The rearrangement joins TRBV19 to TRBJ2-5; D remains unclear. V lost 3 bases and J lost 1, with 12 bases in between. From germline, CDR1 is LNHDA and CDR2 SQIVND (reference sequence). The CDR3 consists of 15 residues. The CDR3 is CASSIFVGTQETQYF. The DNA for the CDR3 is TGTGCCAGTAGTATCTTCGTGGGAACCCAAGAGACCCAGTACTTC. Using reference TRBV19 and TRBJ2-5 for the parts outside the CDR3, the full variable domain is DGGITQSPKYLFRKEGQNVTLSCEQNLNHDAMYWYRQDPGQGLRLIYYSQIVNDFQKGDIAEGYSVSREKKESFPLTVTSAQKNPTAFYLCASSIFVGTQETQYFGPGTRLLVL.

At least ten counts were recorded for this clonotype. V is TRBV7-9 and J is TRBJ1-4; D call uncertain. The CDR3 is made up of 15 amino acids. The V gene lost 7 bases and the J gene lost 0 bases, with 12 bases spanning the gap. Germline V gene sequence: CDR1 SEHNR, CDR2 FQNEAQ (reference sequence). The CDR3 here is CASNGPVTTNEKLFF. CDR3 in DNA: TGTGCCAGCAACGGGCCAGTTACAACTAATGAAAAACTGTTTTTT. The full variable domain, its missing parts supplied by reference TRBV7-9 and TRBJ1-4, is DTGVSQNPRHKITKRGQNVTFRCDPISEHNRLYWYRQTLGQGPEFLTYFQNEAQLEKSRLLSDRFSAERPKGSFSTLEIQRTEQGDSAMYLCASNGPVTTNEKLFFGSGTQLSVL.

The V gene is TRBV6-6, the J gene TRBJ1-1; possible D gene TRBD1, 5 bases. The V gene's germline CDR1 is MNHNY and CDR2 SVGAGI (reference sequence). The CDR3 has 14 amino acids. V lost 6 bases to trimming and J lost 0 bases, with 11 bases between them. CDR3 protein: CASSLGGLNTEAFF. The CDR3 nucleotides are TGTGCCAGCAGCCTCGGGGGTCTGAACACTGAAGCTTTCTTT.

On this clonotype itself: The conserved closing phenylalanine or tryptophan is absent in this CDR3, likely reflecting a read error. The chain combines TRBV12-3 or TRBV12-4 with TRBJ2-5; perhaps TRBD1 as D (6 bases). V dropped 6 bases and J dropped 5 bases, with 13 bases sitting between them. CDR3 length: 13 amino acids. DNA for the CDR3: TGTGCCAGCAGACAGACAGGCGGGGAGACCCAGTACTGC. Protein: CASRQTGGETQYC.

The sample holds many counts of this clonotype. The genes are TRBV6-5 and TRBJ1-3; D is unclear. The ends were cut back, 3 bases at V and 0 bases at J, with 9 bases in the middle. The CDR3 loop spans 15 amino acids. Germline V gene sequence: CDR1 MNHEY, CDR2 SVGAGI. CDR3 nucleotide sequence: TGTGCCAGCAGTTATTCGGACTTCTCTGGAAACACCATATATTTT. It yields the protein CASSYSDFSGNTIYF.

This clonotype occurred many times. The genes are TRBV10-2 and TRBJ2-7, with 7 nucleotides matching TRBD1. The germline V gene has CDR1 WSHSY and CDR2 SAAADI. This CDR3 comprises 14 residues. V trimming: 0 bases; J trimming: 3 bases; junction bases outside the gene matches: 2. Here the CDR3 reads CASSESTGVYEQYF. The CDR3 region has the DNA TGCGCCAGCAGTGAGTCAACAGGGGTCTACGAGCAGTACTTC.

The V and J genes are TRBV7-6 and TRBJ2-1; tentative D call: TRBD1 (6 bases). The CDR3 length is 14 residues. Looked up from germline, CDR1 is SGHVS and CDR2 is FNYEAQ. Trimming shortened V by 5 bases and J by 1 base, and 9 bases separated the two germline ends. The DNA of the CDR3 is TGTGCCAGCAGCCCAACAGGGTCCTACAATGAGCAGTTCTTC. As protein: CASSPTGSYNEQFF.

This clonotype was seen many times. The V and J genes are TRBV6-5 and TRBJ1-1, with D uncertain. Germline V gives CDR1 MNHEY, CDR2 SVGAGI. This CDR3 is 12 amino acids long. V lost 0 bases and J lost 13, with 12 bases in between. DNA of the CDR3: TGTGCCAGCAGTTACTCGACAAGTCCTCGTTTCTTT. It codes for CASSYSTSPRFF.

There are many counts of this clonotype. This sequence joins TRBV7-9 and TRBJ2-6; D not certain. The CDR3 has 15 amino acids. Germline V CDR1 and CDR2: SEHNR, FQNEAQ (reference sequence). Trimming took 3 bases from V and 1 from J, leaving 7 bases between them. CDR3 sequence: CASSLRASGANVLTF. The CDR3 region has the DNA TGTGCCAGCAGCTTGAGAGCGTCTGGGGCCAACGTCCTGACTTTC.

This clonotype was detected many times. V gene TRBV5-1 combines with J gene TRBJ2-1; D perhaps matches TRBD1 (6 bases). The ends were cut back, 0 bases at V and 6 bases at J, with 7 bases in the middle. This CDR3 is built from 13 residues. Germline loops: CDR1 SGHRS, CDR2 YFSETQ. The CDR3: CASSLGQANEQFF. In nucleotides, the CDR3 is TGCGCCAGCAGCTTGGGACAGGCCAATGAGCAGTTCTTC.